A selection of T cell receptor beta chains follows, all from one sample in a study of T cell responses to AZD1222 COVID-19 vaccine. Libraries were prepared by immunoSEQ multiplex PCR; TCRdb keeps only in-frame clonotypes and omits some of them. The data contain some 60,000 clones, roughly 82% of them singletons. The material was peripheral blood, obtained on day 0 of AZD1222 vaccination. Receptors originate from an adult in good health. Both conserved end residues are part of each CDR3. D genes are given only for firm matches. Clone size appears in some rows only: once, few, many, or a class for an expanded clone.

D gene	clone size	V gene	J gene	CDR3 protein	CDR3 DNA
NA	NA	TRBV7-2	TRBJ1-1	CASSLAVGVNTEAFF	TGTGCCAGCAGCTTAGCGGTCGGAGTCAACACTGAAGCTTTCTTT
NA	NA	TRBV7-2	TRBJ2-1	CASSPLMGSYNEQFF	TGTGCCAGCAGCCCTCTTATGGGCTCCTACAATGAGCAGTTCTTC
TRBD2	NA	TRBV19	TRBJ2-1	CASSTRTSGNSYNEQFF	TGTGCCAGTAGTACACGGACTAGCGGGAACTCCTACAATGAGCAGTTCTTC
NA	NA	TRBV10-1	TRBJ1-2	CASPPGPYTF	TGCGCCAGCCCCCCCGGACCCTACACCTTC
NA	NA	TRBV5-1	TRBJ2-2	CASSLAGTGGQGELFF	TGCGCCAGCAGCCTGGCCGGAACCGGTGGGCAGGGGGAGCTGTTTTTT
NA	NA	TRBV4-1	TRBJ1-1	CASSQDGVGGNTEAFF	TGCGCCAGCAGCCAAGATGGGGTTGGGGGGAACACTGAAGCTTTCTTT
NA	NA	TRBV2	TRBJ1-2	CASGEYGYTF	TGTGCCAGCGGGGAATATGGCTACACCTTC
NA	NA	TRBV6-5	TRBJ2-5	CASSHPSRETQYF	TGTGCCAGCAGTCACCCCAGTCGGGAGACCCAGTACTTC
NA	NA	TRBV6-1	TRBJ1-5	CASSEGQINQPQHF	TGTGCCAGCAGTGAAGGACAGATCAATCAGCCCCAGCATTTT
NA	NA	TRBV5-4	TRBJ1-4	CASTPGGGNEKLFF	TGTGCCAGCACCCCGGGGGGGGGTAATGAAAAACTGTTTTTT
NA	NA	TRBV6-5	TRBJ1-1	CASSYSTRGDTEAFF	TGTGCCAGCAGTTACTCGACCCGAGGGGACACTGAAGCTTTCTTT
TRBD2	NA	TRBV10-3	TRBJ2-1	CAISETSGSYNEQFF	TGTGCCATCAGTGAAACTAGCGGCTCCTACAATGAGCAGTTCTTC
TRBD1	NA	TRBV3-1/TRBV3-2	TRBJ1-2	CASSLTGVYGYTF	TGTGCCAGCAGTCTGACAGGGGTCTATGGCTACACCTTC
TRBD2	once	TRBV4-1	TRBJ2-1	CASSPLGRLASNEQFF	TGCGCCAGCAGCCCGCTGGGGCGACTAGCGAGTAATGAGCAGTTCTTC
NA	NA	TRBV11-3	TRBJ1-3	CASRRGLSGNTIYF	TGTGCCAGCAGGCGCGGCCTTTCTGGAAACACCATATATTTT
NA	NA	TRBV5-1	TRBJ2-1	CASSRQAGTTHEQFF	TGCGCCAGCAGCCGCCAGGCAGGTACAACCCATGAGCAGTTCTTC
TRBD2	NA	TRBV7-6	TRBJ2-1	CASSRTAGDYNEQFF	TGTGCCAGCAGCCGTACAGCGGGAGACTACAATGAGCAGTTCTTC
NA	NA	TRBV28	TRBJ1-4	CASSLSGINEKLFF	TGTGCCAGCAGTTTATCAGGGATTAATGAAAAACTGTTTTTT
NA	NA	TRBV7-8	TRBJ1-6	CASSFSFGIVNAPLHF	TGTGCCAGCAGCTTCAGTTTTGGGATCGTTAATGCACCCCTCCACTTT
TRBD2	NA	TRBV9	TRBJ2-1	CASSLSTSGIYNEQFF	TGTGCCAGCAGCCTCTCTACTAGCGGTATTTACAATGAGCAGTTCTTC
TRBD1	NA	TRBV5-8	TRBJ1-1	CASSLLGQALGRAFF	TGTGCCAGCAGCTTGTTGGGACAGGCCCTCGGGAGGGCTTTCTTT
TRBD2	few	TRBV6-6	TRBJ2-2	CASSRLAGVRNTGELFF	TGTGCCAGCAGTCGTTTAGCGGGAGTTCGGAACACCGGGGAGCTGTTTTTT
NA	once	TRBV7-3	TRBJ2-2	CASRVGPDSGELFF	TGTGCCAGCCGGGTAGGGCCGGATTCCGGGGAGCTGTTTTTT
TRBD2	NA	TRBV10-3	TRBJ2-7	CASGLAAYEQYF	TGTGCCAGCGGACTAGCGGCGTACGAGCAGTACTTC
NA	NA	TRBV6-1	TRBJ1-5	CASSDPDSNQPQHF	TGTGCCAGCAGTGACCCCGACAGCAATCAGCCCCAGCATTTT
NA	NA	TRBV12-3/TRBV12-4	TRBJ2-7	CASSRLSGYEQYF	TGTGCCAGCAGTCGCCTTTCGGGCTACGAGCAGTACTTC
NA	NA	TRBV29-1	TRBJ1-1	CSVVGQANTEAFF	TGCAGCGTTGTGGGACAAGCCAACACTGAAGCTTTCTTT
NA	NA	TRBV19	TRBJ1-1	CASSIRVVAFF	TGTGCCAGTAGTATAAGGGTGGTTGCTTTCTTT
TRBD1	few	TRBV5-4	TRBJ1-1	CASSLDQGAAEKAFF	TGTGCCAGCAGCTTGGACCAGGGGGCGGCTGAGAAAGCTTTCTTT
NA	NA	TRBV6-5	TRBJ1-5	CASSLRQFNQPQHF	TGTGCCAGCAGTCTCCGACAGTTCAATCAGCCCCAGCATTTT
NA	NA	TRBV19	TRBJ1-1	CASSPIYGGGRMNTEAFF	TGTGCCAGTAGTCCCATCTACGGGGGGGGCAGGATGAACACTGAAGCTTTCTTT
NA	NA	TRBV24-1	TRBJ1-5	CATRKVRKHF	TGTGCCACCAGAAAGGTCAGGAAGCATTTT
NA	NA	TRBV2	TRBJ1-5	CASSKSSNQPQHF	TGTGCCAGCAGCAAAAGTAGCAATCAGCCCCAGCATTTT
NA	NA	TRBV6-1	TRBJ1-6	CASSDALDNSPLHF	TGTGCCAGCAGTGATGCACTTGATAATTCACCCCTCCACTTT
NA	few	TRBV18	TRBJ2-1	CASSMGFERRNEQFF	TGTGCCAGCTCTATGGGGTTCGAGCGGAGAAATGAGCAGTTCTTC
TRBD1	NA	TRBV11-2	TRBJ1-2	CASSSAGGSYGYTF	TGTGCCAGCAGCTCGGCAGGGGGATCCTATGGCTACACCTTC
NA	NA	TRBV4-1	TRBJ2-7	CASSDPWAGRTYEQYF	TGCGCCAGCAGCGACCCGTGGGCGGGAAGGACTTACGAGCAGTACTTC
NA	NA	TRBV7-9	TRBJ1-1	CASSDSANTEAFF	TGTGCCAGCTCGGACTCGGCGAACACTGAAGCTTTCTTT
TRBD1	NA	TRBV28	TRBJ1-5	CASSLYGGQGANSNQPQHF	TGTGCCAGCAGTTTATATGGTGGACAGGGGGCGAATAGCAATCAGCCCCAGCATTTT
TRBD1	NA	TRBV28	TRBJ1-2	CASRATGGNYGYTF	TGTGCCAGCAGAGCGACAGGGGGCAACTATGGCTACACCTTC
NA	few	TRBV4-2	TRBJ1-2	CASSQETGQNYGYTF	TGTGCCAGCAGCCAAGAAACCGGTCAAAACTATGGCTACACCTTC
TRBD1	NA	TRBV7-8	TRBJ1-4	CASSLGLRQGLNEKLFF	TGTGCCAGCAGCTTAGGACTCCGACAGGGACTTAATGAAAAACTGTTTTTT
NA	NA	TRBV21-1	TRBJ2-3	CASSKILQGMRTDTQYF	TGTGCCAGCAGCAAAATTCTACAGGGTATGAGGACAGATACGCAGTATTTT
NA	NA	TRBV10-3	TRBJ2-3	CAISGDQGKTLTDTQYF	TGTGCCATCAGTGGGGACCAGGGAAAAACCCTGACAGATACGCAGTATTTT
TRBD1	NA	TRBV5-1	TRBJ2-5	CASSLRTGLYQETQYF	TGCGCCAGCAGCTTGAGGACAGGATTGTACCAAGAGACCCAGTACTTC
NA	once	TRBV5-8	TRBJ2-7	CASSLERYEQYF	TGTGCCAGCAGCTTGGAGCGCTACGAGCAGTACTTC
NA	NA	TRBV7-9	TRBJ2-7	CASSLDTSYEQYF	TGTGCCAGCAGCTTAGACACCTCCTACGAGCAGTACTTC
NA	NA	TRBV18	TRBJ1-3	CASSPGGQGGNTIYF	TGTGCCAGCTCACCAGGGGGCCAAGGTGGAAACACCATATATTTT
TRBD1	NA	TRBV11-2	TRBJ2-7	CASSLGATGGNEQYF	TGTGCCAGCAGCTTAGGGGCGACAGGGGGTAACGAGCAGTACTTC
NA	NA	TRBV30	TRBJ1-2	CAWSGGFFPNYGYTF	TGTGCCTGGAGTGGGGGGTTTTTCCCTAACTATGGCTACACCTTC
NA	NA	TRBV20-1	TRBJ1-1	CSASHPSSRVEAFF	TGCAGTGCTAGTCACCCGTCGAGCAGGGTTGAAGCTTTCTTT
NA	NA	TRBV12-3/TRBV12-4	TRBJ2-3	CASSRSHGTQYF	TGTGCCAGCAGTAGATCTCACGGTACGCAGTATTTT
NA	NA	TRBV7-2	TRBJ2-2	CASSSRMVSGELFF	TGTGCCAGCAGCTCCAGGATGGTTTCTGGGGAGCTGTTTTTT